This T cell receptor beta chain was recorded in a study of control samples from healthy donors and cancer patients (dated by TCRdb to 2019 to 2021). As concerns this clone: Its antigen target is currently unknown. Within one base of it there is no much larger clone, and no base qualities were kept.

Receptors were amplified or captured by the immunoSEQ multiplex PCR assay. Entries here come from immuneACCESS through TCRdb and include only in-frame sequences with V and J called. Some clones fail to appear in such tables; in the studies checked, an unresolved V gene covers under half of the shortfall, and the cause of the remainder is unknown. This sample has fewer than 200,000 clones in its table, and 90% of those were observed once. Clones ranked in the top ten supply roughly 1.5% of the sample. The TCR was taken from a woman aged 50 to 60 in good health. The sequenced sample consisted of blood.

The CDR3 protein sequence reads: CAWSPSGNYEQYF. The DNA is TGTGCCTGGAGTCCAAGCGGAAATTACGAGCAGTACTTC. The chain links TRBV30 with TRBJ2-7; a tentative D match to TRBD2 spans 5 bases. The V end loses 2 bases and the J end loses 4 bases, and a stretch of 12 bases separates them. CDR3 length: 13 amino acids, cysteine to phenylalanine. Only CDR3 DNA remains: 39 bases, in frame from the first base. CDR1 and CDR2 (GTSNPN, SVGIG) derive from the germline V gene (reference sequence).